This entry features one TCR beta chain sequence. Lactation, pregnancy, other autoimmune disease or uncontrolled infection led to exclusion of patients. The CDR3 regions of TCR beta were amplified from RNA transcripts. HTBI primers were used for first-round RT-PCR of the TCR CDR3. TCRdb reprocessed the multiplex PCR reads via MiXCR and lists one record per CDR3 protein. The data show approximately 370,000 distinct CDR3 sequences, 15% to 20% seen once. This specimen comes from a study of T cells in Graves' hyperthyroidism and ophthalmopathy. The overall study: Staff took peripheral blood when the initial diagnosis was made, before any treatment began.

Sequencing was carried out using blood. The clonotype originates from a woman in her 30s with Graves' hyperthyroidism that later progressed to Graves' ophthalmopathy.

CDR3 bases: TGTGCCAGCAGCACGACCGAGGCTCAGCCCCAGCATTTT. Translating gives CASSTTEAQPQHF. The chain joins TRBV5-8 to TRBJ1-5; no clear D gene. Trimming took 4 bases from V and 6 from J, leaving 11 bases between them. Looked up from germline, CDR1 is SGHTS and CDR2 is YDEGEE. The CDR3 covers 13 residues.